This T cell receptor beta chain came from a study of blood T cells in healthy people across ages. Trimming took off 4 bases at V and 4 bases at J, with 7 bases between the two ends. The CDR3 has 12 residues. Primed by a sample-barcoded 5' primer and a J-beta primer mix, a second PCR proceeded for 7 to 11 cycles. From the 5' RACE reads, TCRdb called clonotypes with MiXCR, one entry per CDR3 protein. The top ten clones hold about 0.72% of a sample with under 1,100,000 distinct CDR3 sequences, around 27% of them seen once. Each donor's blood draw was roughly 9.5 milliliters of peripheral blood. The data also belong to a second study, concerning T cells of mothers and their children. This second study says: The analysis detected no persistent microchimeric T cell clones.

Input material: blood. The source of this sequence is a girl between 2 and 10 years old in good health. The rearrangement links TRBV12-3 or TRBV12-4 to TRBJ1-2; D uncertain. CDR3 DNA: TGTGCCAGCAGTTATAACCTCTATGGCTACACCTTC. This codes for CASSYNLYGYTF.